The next 27 T cell receptor beta chains were all read from a single sample in a study of T cells in tumors after PD-1 blockade. The protocol was immunoSEQ multiplex PCR, while the TCRdb copy is restricted to in-frame clones and leaves out a portion. The data show 50,000 to 75,000 clones, with around two thirds seen just once and around 5% held by the top ten. Sequenced material: PBMCs, taken after anti-PD-1 treatment. These receptors were collected from a human donor with basal cell carcinoma.

The chain uses TRBV18 and TRBJ2-1, with 8 bases identical to TRBD2. This CDR3 is 18 amino acids long. CDR1 is KGHSH and CDR2 is LQKENI in the germline V gene. The junction had 15 bases not matched to a gene; V was cut back by 3 bases and J by 5 bases. CDR3 in amino acids: CASSPPPGLGSLHNEQFF. The CDR3 nucleotides are TGTGCCAGCTCACCGCCTCCGGGACTAGGCTCCCTCCACAATGAGCAGTTCTTC.

The V gene is TRBV20-1, the J gene TRBJ1-4; the D is unclear. The CDR3 runs to 11 residues. Germline V gene sequence: CDR1 DFQATT, CDR2 SNEGSKA (reference sequence). V lost 6 bases and J 9 bases, leaving 11 bases between the germline ends. DNA for the CDR3: TGCAGTGCCAACGGGGAGAAAAAACTGTTTTTT. Its protein is CSANGEKKLFF.

The V call is TRBV5-1, the J call TRBJ2-6, with 7 bases that match TRBD2. The CDR3 contains 16 residues. Unmatched junction bases numbered 6, after V lost 4 bases and J lost 2 bases. In germline, CDR1 is SGHRS, CDR2 YFSETQ. The CDR3 DNA sequence: TGCGCCAGCAGCGTCGGGGGGTTCCCTGGGGCCAACGTCCTGACTTTC. Translating it yields CASSVGGFPGANVLTF.

The chain combines TRBV4-1 with TRBJ2-7; D tentatively reads TRBD1 or TRBD2 (5 bases each). The germline gives CDR1 MGHRA, CDR2 YSYEKL. V lost 3 bases and J lost 3, with 9 bases in between. CDR3 length: 13 amino acids. The CDR3 reads CASSHGGGYEQYF. Written as DNA, the CDR3 is TGCGCCAGCAGCCATGGTGGGGGCTACGAGCAGTACTTC.

The chain carries TRBV7-9 and TRBJ1-5; D gene uncertain. Trimming pared 2 bases from V and 2 bases from J, leaving 7 bases between. The length of the CDR3 is 14 residues. Germline V gene lookup returns CDR1 SEHNR and CDR2 FQNEAQ (reference sequence). Written as DNA, the CDR3 is TGTGCCAGCAGCTTATCCTTTGGCAATCAGCCCCAGCATTTT. This encodes CASSLSFGNQPQHF.

This clone was picked up a small number of times. The chain uses TRBV6-4 and TRBJ1-2, with TRBD1 matching 9 bases. J was trimmed by 3 bases and V by 9 bases; bases with no gene match: 2. The CDR3 runs to 12 residues. Germline values: CDR1 MRHNA, CDR2 SNTAGT. The CDR3 spells CARRTGDYGYTF. DNA for the CDR3: TGTGCCAGAAGGACAGGGGACTATGGCTACACCTTC.

The gene calls are TRBV13 and TRBJ2-5; D remains ambiguous. In germline, CDR1 is PRHDT, CDR2 FYEKMQ (reference sequence). The V and J ends lost 5 bases and 0 bases respectively, with 13 bases between them. The CDR3 is 15 residues long. The CDR3 reads CASSTKDGYQETQYF. The DNA of the CDR3 is TGTGCCAGCAGCACAAAGGACGGGTACCAAGAGACCCAGTACTTC.

The V call is TRBV2, the J call TRBJ1-5; no clear D. This CDR3 has 15 amino acids. In germline, CDR1 is SNHLY, CDR2 FYNNEI. V lost 7 bases, J lost 2 bases, and 15 bases lay in between. The DNA of the CDR3 is TGTGCCAGCACCGAATGGGGAGATGGCAATCAGCCCCAGCATTTT. Protein: CASTEWGDGNQPQHF.

The chain combines TRBV14 with TRBJ2-5, with 11 bases that match TRBD2. The ends lost 3 bases at V and 3 bases at J; junction bases unmatched: 3. Germline V gene lookup returns CDR1 SGHDN and CDR2 FVKESK. The CDR3 consists of 15 residues. This CDR3 is CASSQPTSGKETQYF. DNA for the CDR3: TGTGCCAGCAGCCAGCCGACTAGCGGGAAAGAGACCCAGTACTTC.

The chain uses TRBV18 and TRBJ1-2; TRBD1 is a possible D gene (5 bases). V dropped 0 bases and J dropped 4 bases, with 15 bases sitting between them. This CDR3 has 16 amino acids. Germline V lookup: CDR1 KGHSH, CDR2 LQKENI. In DNA form, the CDR3 reads TGTGCCAGCTCACCACCGAATTCGGGGGACGTCTATGGCTACACCTTC. Translation: CASSPPNSGDVYGYTF.

The J gene is TRBJ1-5, the V gene TRBV19, with 7 bases aligning to TRBD1. The V segment lost 11 bases and the J segment 6 bases; nucleotides outside the gene matches: 7. The CDR3 is 12 amino acids. The V gene's germline CDR1 is LNHDA and CDR2 SQIVND (reference sequence). Written as DNA, the CDR3 is TGTGCCGGAAGACAGGGTAGTCAGCCCCAGCATTTT. It specifies CAGRQGSQPQHF.

A note on this clone: Other nucleotide sequences in the sample specify the same CDR3. The V call is TRBV18, the J call TRBJ2-3; D is undetermined. CDR1 is KGHSH and CDR2 is LQKENI in the germline V gene. The CDR3 extends over 13 amino acids. Trimming shortened V by 3 bases and J by 0 bases, and 4 bases separated the two germline ends. CDR3 in DNA: TGTGCCAGCTCACCGGATAGCACAGATACGCAGTATTTT. Protein: CASSPDSTDTQYF. Variable domain in full (rest from reference TRBV18 and TRBJ2-3): NAGVMQNPRHLVRRRGQEARLRCSPMKGHSHVYWYRQLPEEGLKFMVYLQKENIIDESGMPKERFSAEFPKEGPSILRIQQVVRGDSAAYFCASSPDSTDTQYFGPGTRLTVL.

This clone was seen a single time. The chain combines TRBV19 with TRBJ1-1, with D perhaps TRBD1 (6 bases). The V gene's germline CDR1 is LNHDA and CDR2 SQIVND (reference sequence). Trimming stripped 10 bases from V and 0 bases from J, with 12 bases between. The CDR3 loop spans 13 amino acids. The CDR3, as DNA: TGTGCCACAGGGGACGGAATGAACACTGAAGCTTTCTTT. This encodes CATGDGMNTEAFF.

The rearrangement links TRBV11-2 to TRBJ2-4; D is ambiguous. The germline CDR1 and CDR2 sequences are SGHAT and FQNNGV. This CDR3 contains 18 residues. V lost 3 bases and J 0 bases, leaving 18 bases between the germline ends. The CDR3 reads CASSLGRRTTLAKNIQYF. The CDR3 bases are TGTGCCAGCAGCTTGGGCAGGCGAACCACCTTAGCCAAAAACATTCAGTACTTC.

The chain joins TRBV6-5 to TRBJ1-4, with 7 bases that match TRBD1. CDR3 length: 16 residues. Germline V CDR1 and CDR2: MNHEY, SVGAGI. Trimming took 4 bases from V and 8 from J; bases not matched to a gene: 13. CDR3 coding DNA: TGTGCCAGCAGTTCAGAGGGACAGTCGGGAAAAGAAAAACTGTTTTTT. Protein product: CASSSEGQSGKEKLFF.

CDR3 sequence (DNA): TGTGCCAGCAGTAGGGAAGACAGGGCCGGAGCTTTCTTT. It is translated as CASSREDRAGAFF. The V and J genes are TRBV28 and TRBJ1-1; TRBD1 agrees at 7 bases. The CDR3 is 13 amino acids. J was trimmed by 10 bases and V by 5 bases; bases with no gene match: 10. Germline V gene sequence: CDR1 MDHEN, CDR2 SYDVKM.

V usage is TRBV6-5 and J usage is TRBJ2-5; a weak D match, TRBD1 (5 bases). Germline lookup yields CDR1 MNHEY and CDR2 SVGAGI. The CDR3 sequence is 13 residues long. V dropped 3 bases and J dropped 5 bases, with 10 bases sitting between them. The CDR3 protein is CASSYYRFETQYF. Written as DNA, the CDR3 is TGTGCCAGCAGTTATTACAGGTTCGAGACCCAGTACTTC.

The V call is TRBV15, the J call TRBJ1-2; D is ambiguous. Germline V CDR1 and CDR2: LNHNV, YYDKDF (reference sequence). CDR3 length: 15 amino acids. Trimming took off 0 bases at V and 2 bases at J, with 10 bases between the two ends. The CDR3 here is CATSREGGGNYGYTF. DNA of the CDR3: TGTGCCACCAGCAGAGAAGGCGGAGGGAACTATGGCTACACCTTC.

J is TRBJ1-5 and V is TRBV5-8, with D perhaps TRBD1 (6 bases). There are 15 residues in the CDR3. V was shortened by 0 bases and J by 2 bases, with 9 bases between the two germline ends. Germline V gene lookup returns CDR1 SGHTS and CDR2 YDEGEE. CDR3 loop: CASSLDPGGNQPQHF. Written as DNA, the CDR3 is TGTGCCAGCAGCTTGGACCCAGGGGGCAATCAGCCCCAGCATTTT. The full variable domain, with the rest looked up from reference TRBV5-8 and TRBJ1-5, is EAGVTQSPTHLIKTRGQQATLRCSPISGHTSVYWYQQALGLGLQFLLWYDEGEERNRGNFPPRFSGRQFPNYSSELNVNALELEDSALYLCASSLDPGGNQPQHFGDGTRLSIL.

The table lists this clone with a count of one. The gene calls are TRBV18 and TRBJ2-5; 7 bases are shared with TRBD1. Germline V gives CDR1 KGHSH, CDR2 LQKENI. The trim removed 3 bases at V and 2 bases at J, leaving 6 bases unmatched. This CDR3 has 15 amino acids. In DNA, the CDR3 is TGTGCCAGCTCACCCGGGGACAGAACTCAAGAGACCCAGTACTTC. It is translated as CASSPGDRTQETQYF.

V is TRBV10-3 and J is TRBJ1-2; D call uncertain. The germline gives CDR1 ENHRY, CDR2 SYGVKD. Trimming left V 7 bases short and J 0 bases short, with 15 bases between. This CDR3 comprises 15 residues. The CDR3 DNA reads as TGTGCCATCACCGAAGGTATGGGAGCTAACTATGGCTACACCTTC. As protein: CAITEGMGANYGYTF.

CDR3 nucleotides: TGTGCCAGCAGTTACGGACAGCCGAACACTGAAGCTTTCTTT. As protein: CASSYGQPNTEAFF. V gene TRBV6-5 combines with J gene TRBJ1-1; maybe TRBD1 (6 bases). CDR1 is MNHEY and CDR2 is SVGAGI in the germline V gene. V lost 2 bases and J lost 1, with 8 bases in between. CDR3 length: 14 residues.

The V call is TRBV24-1, the J call TRBJ2-3; D uncertain. The germline gives CDR1 KGHDR, CDR2 SFDVKD. The CDR3 has 15 amino acids. Trimming took off 3 bases at V and 0 bases at J, with 9 bases between the two ends. The CDR3 here is CATSDPMDSTDTQYF. The CDR3 nucleotides read TGTGCCACCAGTGATCCCATGGACAGCACAGATACGCAGTATTTT.

V and J are TRBV25-1 and TRBJ2-5; 7 nucleotides line up with TRBD1. The germline CDR1 and CDR2 sequences are MGHDK and SYGVNS. CDR3 length equals 14 residues. V lost 6 bases to trimming and J lost 6 bases; unmatched junction nucleotides: 10. The CDR3 spells CASRRTGDGKTQYF. CDR3 bases: TGTGCCAGCAGGAGAACAGGGGATGGAAAGACCCAGTACTTC.

The chain is built from TRBV7-2 and TRBJ1-1; a possible D gene is TRBD1 (5 bases). Trimming cost V 0 bases and J 4 bases, with 12 bases left between them. Germline CDR1 SGHTA, CDR2 FQGNSA. This CDR3 contains 15 residues. The chain's CDR3 is CASSLAGLGGTEAFF. CDR3 nucleotides: TGTGCCAGCAGCTTAGCGGGGTTGGGGGGCACTGAAGCTTTCTTT.

There are a few counts of this clone. This chain uses TRBV24-1 with TRBJ2-7; D perhaps matches TRBD2 (6 bases). The CDR3 runs to 16 residues. CDR1 and CDR2 from the germline V gene are KGHDR and SFDVKD. Trimming shortened V by 0 bases and J by 0 bases, and 11 bases separated the two germline ends. The DNA for the CDR3 is TGTGCCACCAGTGATTTGCGGACGGAGGGCTCCTACGAGCAGTACTTC. Residues: CATSDLRTEGSYEQYF.

J is TRBJ2-3 and V is TRBV7-9; D gene unclear. CDR3 length: 17 amino acids. The V and J ends lost 0 bases and 1 base respectively, with 14 bases between them. Germline V lookup: CDR1 SEHNR, CDR2 FQNEAQ (reference sequence). The CDR3, as DNA: TGTGCCAGCAGCTTAGCCCTGACTGGGGTGGGCACAGATACGCAGTATTTT. Translating gives CASSLALTGVGTDTQYF. The complete variable domain, with remaining parts taken from reference TRBV7-9 and TRBJ2-3, reads DTGVSQNPRHKITKRGQNVTFRCDPISEHNRLYWYRQTLGQGPEFLTYFQNEAQLEKSRLLSDRFSAERPKGSFSTLEIQRTEQGDSAMYLCASSLALTGVGTDTQYFGPGTRLTVL.